This TCR beta chain was identified during a study of blood T cell repertoires in COVID-19. Assay: immunoSEQ multiplex PCR; the TCRdb copy retains only in-frame clones and omits some. The sample has 380,000 or so clones, nearly 90% seen once; the top ten hold roughly 2%. Germline V gene data show CDR1 as GTSNPN and CDR2 as SVGIG (reference sequence). V lost 7 bases and J lost 2; bases outside the gene matches: 7. The CDR3 extends over 13 amino acids. Across over 20 US areas, participants ranged in age from about 18 to 89 years. The sequence came from a woman aged 40 to 50 with acute COVID-19. Material: PBMCs or T cells enriched from blood (not recorded which). The rearrangement joins TRBV30 to TRBJ1-2; 7 bases align to TRBD1. The CDR3 DNA is TGTGCCTTCACTTGGGACAGCAACTATGGCTACACCTTC. Its translation: CAFTWDSNYGYTF. The full variable domain, completed using reference TRBV30 and TRBJ1-2, is SQTIHQWPATLVQPVGSPLSLECTVEGTSNPNLYWYRQAAGRGLQLLFYSVGIGQISSEVPQNLSASRPQDRQFILSSKKLLLSDSGFYLCAFTWDSNYGYTFGSGTRLTVV.